One sample yielded the 11 T cell receptor beta chains listed below, sequenced in a study of vaccination and CD4 T cells after COVID-19. Treatment described: roughly 10-day PBMC culture with coronavirus spike peptide pools or control peptides (ViraFEST assay). These receptors are not linked to any known antigen. Cultured CD4+ T-cell DNA underwent Oncomine TCR Beta short-read sequencing. MiXCR was run by TCRdb on the PCR reads, yielding one entry per CDR3 protein. The data show thousands of distinct CDR3 sequences, roughly three quarters seen once. Sample: CD4+ T cells from blood, cultured in vitro. Receptors originate from a human donor who had recovered from COVID-19.

The chain links TRBV6-1 to TRBJ1-1, with D possibly TRBD1 on 6 matching bases. V lost 3 bases, J lost 1 base, and 15 bases lay in between. Germline CDR1 MNHNS, CDR2 SASEGT. This CDR3 comprises 16 residues. This chain's CDR3 is CASSEQGRGTNTEAFF. In DNA form, the CDR3 reads TGTGCCAGCAGTGAGCAGGGGAGGGGAACGAACACTGAAGCTTTCTTT.

Only a few counts were recorded for this clonotype. The CDR3 nucleotides read TGTGCCAGCAGTCCGACAGGTCTCTATCAGCCCCAGCATTTT. It encodes CASSPTGLYQPQHF. The chain combines TRBV7-2 with TRBJ1-5; tentative D call: TRBD1 (6 bases). The CDR3 covers 14 residues. Germline CDR1 is SGHTA and CDR2 is FQGNSA. V was trimmed by 6 bases and J by 5 bases, leaving 14 bases between them.

This clonotype was detected a few times. The rearrangement joins TRBV5-1 to TRBJ1-1; 7 nucleotides match TRBD1. V lost 3 bases, J lost 1 base, and 6 bases stayed unmatched. The CDR3 has 15 residues. Germline CDR1 SGHRS, CDR2 YFSETQ. The CDR3 loop is CASSSQPGGNTEAFF. As DNA, the CDR3 is TGCGCCAGCAGCTCCCAACCAGGGGGGAACACTGAAGCTTTCTTT.

This chain links TRBV6-5 with TRBJ2-6; no firm D call. Germline CDR1 is MNHEY and CDR2 is SVGAGI. Trimming took off 0 bases at V and 4 bases at J, with 7 bases between the two ends. The CDR3 totals 15 residues. The DNA of the CDR3 is TGTGCCAGCAGTTACTCAGGGCTCGGGGCCAACGTCCTGACTTTC. It is translated as CASSYSGLGANVLTF.

The chain has TRBV20-1 and TRBJ2-2, with D possibly being TRBD2 (6 bases). Germline CDR1 reads DFQATT; CDR2 reads SNEGSKA (reference sequence). The CDR3 has 15 amino acids. V was trimmed by 0 bases and J by 1 base, leaving 9 bases between them. The CDR3 protein is CSARDRGLNTGELFF. CDR3 DNA sequence: TGCAGTGCTAGAGACCGGGGACTGAACACCGGGGAGCTGTTTTTT.

The CDR3 protein is CASSEMGLRTEAFF. CDR3 DNA sequence: TGTGCCAGCAGTGAAATGGGACTGCGCACTGAAGCTTTCTTT. The genes are TRBV6-1 and TRBJ1-1; D may be TRBD1 (5 bases). Germline V lookup: CDR1 MNHNS, CDR2 SASEGT. The ends were cut back, 2 bases at V and 4 bases at J, with 11 bases in the middle. CDR3 length: 14 amino acids.

V and J are TRBV2 and TRBJ1-2; D remains ambiguous. The CDR3 spans 11 residues. Trimming pared 8 bases from V and 1 base from J, leaving 5 bases between. CDR1 and CDR2 from the germline V gene are SNHLY and FYNNEI. CDR3 DNA: TGTGCCAGCGGGATTAACTATGGCTACACCTTC. Translated: CASGINYGYTF.

The CDR3 DNA is TGTGCCAGCAGCTTAGAAGTAGGGCGCACAGATACGCAGTATTTT. It codes for CASSLEVGRTDTQYF. The chain employs TRBV11-2 and TRBJ2-3; D not resolved. The CDR3 consists of 15 residues. Germline V lookup: CDR1 SGHAT, CDR2 FQNNGV. With 0 bases removed from V and 1 base from J, the gap between germline ends came to 8 bases.

The chain employs TRBV6-5 and TRBJ2-1, with TRBD1 as a possible D gene (5 bases). Germline values: CDR1 MNHEY, CDR2 SVGAGI. The CDR3 spans 17 residues. V gave up 0 bases and J gave up 4 bases, with 16 bases separating them. CDR3: CASSYSITAGKYNEQFF. CDR3 nucleotides: TGTGCCAGCAGTTACTCGATCACGGCAGGGAAATACAATGAGCAGTTCTTC.

This chain links TRBV28 with TRBJ1-2; 8 bases agree with TRBD1. CDR1 is MDHEN, CDR2 SYDVKM, per germline. V was clipped by 8 bases and J by 4 bases; unmatched bases: 6. The length of the CDR3 is 13 residues. In DNA, the CDR3 is TGTGCCAGCCAGGACAGGGAGGGCTATGGCTACACCTTC. This gives the protein CASQDREGYGYTF.

This clonotype showed up just a few times. The chain has TRBV20-1 and TRBJ1-2; 7 bases match TRBD1. The length of the CDR3 is 13 residues. Per germline, CDR1 DFQATT and CDR2 SNEGSKA (reference sequence). With V trimmed by 4 bases and J by 8 bases, 10 bases remained unmatched. The CDR3 nucleotides are TGCAGTGCTACTTCTGACAGGGAATTGGGCTACACCTTC. The encoded protein is CSATSDRELGYTF.